This T cell receptor beta chain was captured in a study of CXCR3 chemokines and chemotherapy response in bladder cancer. By frequency in the sample, this clonotype is medium-sized. The V end lost 1 base, the J end lost 7 bases, and 14 bases lay between the germline ends. The CDR3 runs 15 residues. Germline loops: CDR1 SEHNR, CDR2 FQNEAQ (reference sequence). TCRdb analysed the PCR reads with MiXCR anew, one entry per CDR3 protein. Of roughly 1,200 distinct CDR3 sequences detected, about 18% appear once; the ten largest clones hold roughly 48%. Sampling took place from a patient whose treatment included neoadjuvant chemotherapy. The receptor was isolated from a human donor with bladder cancer that did not respond to neoadjuvant chemotherapy. This chain links TRBV7-9 with TRBJ2-1; a possible D gene is TRBD2 (6 bases). The CDR3 coding sequence is TGTGCCAGCAGCTTAGTCGGTGGGGGGAAAAATGAGCAGTTCTTC. This sequence encodes CASSLVGGGKNEQFF.